A selection of T cell receptor beta chains follows, all from one sample in a study of T-cell reconstitution after alpha-beta-depleted transplantation in children. TCRdb reprocessed the PCR reads via MiXCR and lists one record per CDR3 protein. The profile covers a few hundred thousand distinct CDR3 sequences, with roughly a tenth appearing a single time and about 30% taken by the ten largest. The sequencing here drew on PBMCs, taken before TCRalphabeta/CD19-depleted stem cell transplant. The receptors were sampled from a child less than two years old with acute myeloid leukemia, due to receive a stem cell transplant. The CDR3 runs from the conserved cysteine through the conserved F or W. D genes are given only for firm matches. Clone size is given for some rows only: seen once, a few or many times, or a class if the clone is expanded.

size	V	D	J	DNA	CDR3
-	TRBV28	TRBD1	TRBJ2-7	TGTGCCAGCAGTTTATCCTTCCCCCGTACCGGGACAGGGGGCGGCGAGCAGTACTTC	CASSLSFPRTGTGGGEQYF
many	TRBV20-1	-	TRBJ1-4	TGCAGTGCTCAGGGCGCTAATGAAAAACTGTTTTTT	CSAQGANEKLFF
many	TRBV9	TRBD1	TRBJ2-2	TGTGCCAGCAGCAGGGGGCCTACCGGGGAGCTGTTTTTT	CASSRGPTGELFF
many	TRBV7-2	-	TRBJ1-1	TGTGCCAGCAGCTTGGGGACGTTGAACACTGAAGCTTTCTTT	CASSLGTLNTEAFF
many	TRBV2	TRBD1	TRBJ1-6	TGTGCCAGCAGTACTGAGACAGGGGAGAATTCACCCCTCCACTTT	CASSTETGENSPLHF
-	TRBV7-9	-	TRBJ2-1	TGTGCCAGCAGCAGCCAGGGAGGTGTCAATGAGCAGTTCTTC	CASSSQGGVNEQFF
many	TRBV20-1	TRBD1	TRBJ2-7	TGCAGTGCACCGGACAGGTTCTCCTACGAGCAGTACTTC	CSAPDRFSYEQYF
many	TRBV20-1	TRBD2	TRBJ2-3	TGCAGTGCTGGAGGACTAGCGGGAGGAGATACGCAGTATTTT	CSAGGLAGGDTQYF
many	TRBV27	TRBD2	TRBJ2-5	TGTGCCAGCAGTTTTTCATTGGGTCTAGCGGGGTCCCCGGGGGAGACCCAGTACTTC	CASSFSLGLAGSPGETQYF
many	TRBV24-1	TRBD2	TRBJ2-7	TGTGCCACCAGTGACTCCGGGACTAGCGGGAACCACGAGCAGTACTTC	CATSDSGTSGNHEQYF
-	TRBV20-1	-	TRBJ1-6	TGCTGCTCTAGTACGGAACGGGCTCGAGGGGTTCGTTCACCCCTCCACTTT	CCSSTERARGVRSPLHF
many	TRBV12-3/TRBV12-4	-	TRBJ1-2	TGTGCCAGCAGCCCAACACCTTACTTC	CASSPTPYF
many	TRBV28	-	TRBJ2-1	TGTGCCAGCAGTTTGAGGAGGGGTCCAGACAATGAGCAGTTCTTC	CASSLRRGPDNEQFF
many	TRBV5-1	-	TRBJ1-3	TGCGCCAGCTATCGAGGAGAATCGCTCTCTGGAAACACCATATATTTT	CASYRGESLSGNTIYF
many	TRBV5-6	TRBD1	TRBJ1-3	TGTGCCAGCAGCTTGGTAGGGGACAGTAGAAACACCATATATTTT	CASSLVGDSRNTIYF
many	TRBV6-5	-	TRBJ1-5	TGTGCCAGCAGTTTCCTCCCCGGGCCCCAGCATTTT	CASSFLPGPQHF
many	TRBV6-6	-	TRBJ1-2	TGTGCCAGCAGTTACGGATATGGCTACACCTTC	CASSYGYGYTF
many	TRBV5-1	-	TRBJ2-3	TGCGCCAGCAGCTTGGTGGCGGACACAGATACGCAGTATTTT	CASSLVADTDTQYF
many	TRBV20-1	TRBD2	TRBJ2-1	TGCAGTGCTAGGGTCGGGGGGGGCAATGAGCAGTTCTTC	CSARVGGGNEQFF
many	TRBV12-3/TRBV12-4	-	TRBJ2-6	TGTGCCAGCAGACCGCGGAGGTCTGGGGCCAACGTCCTGACTTTC	CASRPRRSGANVLTF
many	TRBV12-3/TRBV12-4	TRBD2	TRBJ2-7	TGTGCCAGCAGTTCAACTCAGCGGGGGAGCTCCTACGAGCAGTACTTC	CASSSTQRGSSYEQYF
few	TRBV5-1	TRBD2	TRBJ2-1	TGCGCCAGCAGCCGGGAGGGGTACAGCTCCTACAATGAGCAGTTCTTC	CASSREGYSSYNEQFF
many	TRBV5-1	-	TRBJ1-5	TGCGCCAGCAGCGCGGGGGACGCCAATCAGCCCCAGCATTTT	CASSAGDANQPQHF
many	TRBV5-1	-	TRBJ2-2	TGCGCCAGCAGGGTAAGGGCCGACACCGGGGAGCTGTTTTTT	CASRVRADTGELFF
many	TRBV3-1	-	TRBJ2-5	TGTGCCAGCAGCCAAGAGGACGAGACCCAGTACTTC	CASSQEDETQYF
many	TRBV5-1	TRBD2	TRBJ2-5	TGCGCCAGCAGCGGGGGGACTAGCGGAGAGACCCAGTACTTC	CASSGGTSGETQYF
many	TRBV19	-	TRBJ1-1	TGTGCCAGTAGTATAGATCGAAGGCTTGAAGCTTTCTTT	CASSIDRRLEAFF
many	TRBV9	TRBD2	TRBJ2-7	TGTGCCAGCAGCGTAAACCCGGGACTAGCGGTATACGAGCAGTACTTC	CASSVNPGLAVYEQYF
-	TRBV12-3/TRBV12-4	TRBD2	TRBJ2-1	TGTGCCAGCAGCTATTCTAGCGGGAGGGCCCAAGAGCAGTTCTTC	CASSYSSGRAQEQFF
many	TRBV12-3/TRBV12-4	-	TRBJ2-2	TGTGCCAGCAGTTTAGAAGGCACCGGGGAGCTGTTTTTT	CASSLEGTGELFF
many	TRBV4-2	TRBD2	TRBJ2-5	TGTGCCAGCAGCAAAACTAGCGGGAGGGCCGAGGAGACCCAGTACTTC	CASSKTSGRAEETQYF
-	TRBV20-1	-	TRBJ2-3	TGCAGTGCGATCCGCGGGGCGAAAGATACGCAGTATTTT	CSAIRGAKDTQYF
many	TRBV28	-	TRBJ1-5	TGTGCCAGCAGTCTGCGGGTTCGGAGGACCCAGCATTTT	CASSLRVRRTQHF
many	TRBV12-3/TRBV12-4	-	TRBJ2-1	TGTGCCAGCAGTTTGGGGGTTCCCGCCTACAATGAGCAGTTCTTC	CASSLGVPAYNEQFF
few	TRBV3-1	TRBD1	TRBJ1-2	TGTGCCAGCAGCCCTTGGACAGGGAAGAATGATGGCTACACCTTC	CASSPWTGKNDGYTF
many	TRBV10-3	TRBD1	TRBJ1-2	TGTGCCATCGCCCCGGGACAGGGAAAAGTCTATGGCTACACCTTC	CAIAPGQGKVYGYTF
many	TRBV11-2	-	TRBJ1-4	TGTGCCAGCAGCCCCGGGAAAGCCCGGAATGAAAAACTGTTTTTT	CASSPGKARNEKLFF
many	TRBV20-1	-	TRBJ2-2	TGCAGTGCTCAGGGATTCGGGGAGCTGTTTTTT	CSAQGFGELFF
many	TRBV7-9	-	TRBJ1-4	TGTGCCAGCAGCTCGCAGGGATACGAAAAACTGTTTTTT	CASSSQGYEKLFF
many	TRBV24-1	-	TRBJ2-5	TGTGCCACCAGTGACCAGGGCGAAGAGACCCAGTACTTC	CATSDQGEETQYF
many	TRBV19	-	TRBJ2-1	TGTGCCAGTAGCGTCCTAGGAGACAATGAGCAGTTCTTC	CASSVLGDNEQFF
many	TRBV25-1	-	TRBJ2-5	TGTGCCAGCATCGAGGGAGGAGAGGAGACCCAGTACTTC	CASIEGGEETQYF
many	TRBV5-1	-	TRBJ2-7	TGCGCCAGCAGCGTTTTAGGCCTCTCCTACGAGCAGTACTTC	CASSVLGLSYEQYF
many	TRBV10-3	-	TRBJ1-4	TGTGCCATCAGTGAGTCGAGGCAGACTTCAAATGAAAAACTGTTTTTT	CAISESRQTSNEKLFF
many	TRBV24-1	-	TRBJ2-1	TGTGCCACCAGTGATGGGGGTCACATGGATGAGCAGTTCTTC	CATSDGGHMDEQFF
-	TRBV3-1	-	TRBJ2-6	TGTGCCAGCAGCCAGTTCGGCAGGAGCGGCTCCGGTGGGGCCAACGTCCTGACTTTC	CASSQFGRSGSGGANVLTF
many	TRBV29-1	-	TRBJ1-1	TGCAGCGTTGTGATGGGGTCGAACACTGAAGCTTTCTTT	CSVVMGSNTEAFF
-	TRBV6-2/TRBV6-3	-	TRBJ1-1	TGTGCCTGCAGTTTCTCGGGCAACACTGAAGCTTTCTTT	CACSFSGNTEAFF
many	TRBV19	TRBD1	TRBJ1-3	TGTGCCAGTAGGGGGGACAGGGCTCCTCGAAACACCATATATTTT	CASRGDRAPRNTIYF
many	TRBV5-1	TRBD1	TRBJ1-5	TGCGCCTCCTTTCCGGGACAGGGAAATCAGCCCCAGCATTTT	CASFPGQGNQPQHF
many	TRBV5-1	-	TRBJ1-1	TGCGCCAGCAGCTTCCTGGGGGGTCGGACTGAAGCTTTCTTT	CASSFLGGRTEAFF
many	TRBV11-2	-	TRBJ1-1	TGTGCCAGCAGCTTAGAGGTGGAGGGGATGGCTTTCTTT	CASSLEVEGMAFF
many	TRBV6-2/TRBV6-3	-	TRBJ2-2	TGTGCCAGCTTTCTAGCGACTACCGGGGAGCTGTTTTTT	CASFLATTGELFF
many	TRBV5-1	-	TRBJ1-6	TGCGCCAGCAGCTTTCGGGGCTCCAATTCACCCCTCCACTTT	CASSFRGSNSPLHF